These T cell receptor beta chains were read from a single sample in a study of blood T cell repertoires in COVID-19. Clones were read by immunoSEQ multiplex PCR, and TCRdb kept only the in-frame ones, dropping some. This sample has about 270,000 clones, with 75% to 90% found just once. The sample was peripheral blood. Source of these receptors: a woman aged 70-85 years with COVID-19, enrolled during active disease. Each CDR3 is given with its conserved first and last residue. The D gene is left open where the match is weak. Not every row has a clone size; where given, it reads once, few, many or a size class.

-	TRBD2	TRBV27	TRBJ2-5	TGTGCCAGCAGTTTACGGGGGGGGCGGGAGGAGACCCAGTACTTC	CASSLRGGREETQYF
-	TRBD1	TRBV29-1	TRBJ1-4	TGCAGCGTTGAGGAACAGGGGGCTGCTAATGAAAAACTGTTTTTT	CSVEEQGAANEKLFF
-	TRBD2	TRBV19	TRBJ2-7	TGTGCCAGTAGTATAGGCGGGCGGGGGGACGAGCAGTACTTC	CASSIGGRGDEQYF
-	-	TRBV29-1	TRBJ1-2	TGCAGCGTTGAAGATCTGGCGGGCTTCTCGGAGGGCTACACCTTC	CSVEDLAGFSEGYTF
-	-	TRBV2	TRBJ1-1	TGTGCCAGCAGGGGGGAGGGGTTGGGAGCTTTCTTT	CASRGEGLGAFF
once	-	TRBV5-1	TRBJ2-7	TGCGCCAGCAGCTTGGTTCCAGGGAACTCCTACGAGCAGTACTTC	CASSLVPGNSYEQYF
once	TRBD1	TRBV9	TRBJ1-2	TGTGCCAGCAGCGTAGAGAGGGACAGGGGCCTATTTAACTATGGCTACACCTTC	CASSVERDRGLFNYGYTF
-	TRBD1	TRBV28	TRBJ2-5	TGTGCCAGCAGTCCAGGGACAGGGGGTGGTTGGAAGACCCAGTACTTC	CASSPGTGGGWKTQYF
-	-	TRBV12-5	TRBJ2-6	TGTGCTAGTGGTTTGGTACCTGACGGGGTCTACTCTGGGGCCAACGTCCTGACTTTC	CASGLVPDGVYSGANVLTF
once	-	TRBV30	TRBJ1-5	TGTGCCTGGAGTGAGCTTTTCAATCAGCCCCAGCATTTT	CAWSELFNQPQHF
-	-	TRBV7-8	TRBJ1-6	TGTGCCAGCACCCGCGAGCGAGACTCCTATAATTCACCCCTCCACTTT	CASTRERDSYNSPLHF
-	TRBD1	TRBV6-5	TRBJ1-2	TGTGCCAGCAGGGATAAGGCAGGGGGATGGAATGGCTACACCTTC	CASRDKAGGWNGYTF
few	TRBD1	TRBV10-3	TRBJ2-1	TGTGCCATCGACAGGGGAGGCAATGAGCAGTTCTTC	CAIDRGGNEQFF
-	-	TRBV7-9	TRBJ1-1	TGTGCCAGCAGCGGACAGCAGAACACTGAAGCTTTCTTT	CASSGQQNTEAFF
-	TRBD2	TRBV7-3	TRBJ2-2	TGTGCCAGCAGTCCTAGCGGGGGTCTAGGCACCGGGGAGCTGTTTTTT	CASSPSGGLGTGELFF
-	TRBD1	TRBV6-5	TRBJ1-2	TGTGCCAGCACCGGGACAGCCTATGGCTACACCTTC	CASTGTAYGYTF
-	-	TRBV28	TRBJ2-1	TGTGCCAGCAAGACAGAGGCAGGGGATGAGCAGTTCTTC	CASKTEAGDEQFF
-	TRBD2	TRBV9	TRBJ2-3	TGTGCCAGCAGCGTGGGCGGGGGGGCCAATACAGATACGCAGTATTTT	CASSVGGGANTDTQYF
-	-	TRBV7-2	TRBJ1-1	TGTGCCAGCAGTTTTAGGACAGTTGGCACTGAAGCTTTCTTT	CASSFRTVGTEAFF
-	TRBD1	TRBV7-9	TRBJ1-4	TGTGCCAGCAGCTTAAGGACAGGCACGAATGAAAAACTGTTTTTT	CASSLRTGTNEKLFF
-	-	TRBV5-4	TRBJ1-1	TGTGCCAGCAGCTCGGGGGGGAGGCAATTGATGAACACTGAAGCTTTCTTT	CASSSGGRQLMNTEAFF
-	-	TRBV5-8	TRBJ1-5	TGTGCCAGCGAATTTAGGGGAAATCAGCCCCAGCATTTT	CASEFRGNQPQHF
-	-	TRBV7-9	TRBJ1-2	TGTGCCAGCAGCCGTTCGGACACTAACTATGGCTACACCTTC	CASSRSDTNYGYTF
once	TRBD1	TRBV28	TRBJ2-7	TGTGCCAGCACCAGTGGGGACAGGATATACGAGCAGTACTTC	CASTSGDRIYEQYF
-	TRBD1	TRBV7-9	TRBJ1-1	TGTGCCAGCAGCTTATTAAATTGGGCAGGGGGAGAAAACACTGAAGCTTTCTTT	CASSLLNWAGGENTEAFF
-	-	TRBV27	TRBJ2-1	TGTGCCAGCAGTTCGAGCGGCTACAATGAGCAGTTCTTC	CASSSSGYNEQFF
-	TRBD1	TRBV6-2/TRBV6-3	TRBJ2-7	TGTGCCAGCAGTTCAACTACAGGGGCGAGCTCCTACGAGCAGTACTTC	CASSSTTGASSYEQYF
-	-	TRBV5-6	TRBJ2-7	TGTGCCAGCAGCCCAACAGGGATCATCTACGAGCAGTACTTC	CASSPTGIIYEQYF
-	TRBD2	TRBV7-2	TRBJ2-2	TGTGCCAGCAGCTTAGAAGGTAGCGGGGCGAACACCGGGGAGCTGTTTTTT	CASSLEGSGANTGELFF
-	-	TRBV6-1	TRBJ1-5	TGTGCCAGCAGTGATTGGGGGGGGACCCAGCCCCAGCATTTT	CASSDWGGTQPQHF
-	TRBD1	TRBV28	TRBJ1-1	TGTGCCAGCAGTTCCTACAGGGGCACTGAAGCTTTCTTT	CASSSYRGTEAFF
-	-	TRBV4-1	TRBJ2-7	TGCGCCAGCAGCCAAGATCCGCAGCGAAGCTCCTACGAGCAGTACTTC	CASSQDPQRSSYEQYF
once	-	TRBV19	TRBJ1-5	TGTGCCAGTAGTATCGGGGGGGCCGGCAATCAGCCCCAGCATTTT	CASSIGGAGNQPQHF
-	TRBD1	TRBV5-1	TRBJ1-1	TGCGCCAGCAGCGCACCAGACAGGGTTACTGAAGCTTTCTTT	CASSAPDRVTEAFF
-	-	TRBV29-1	TRBJ2-1	TGCAGCGTCCCTCCTTTAGGTGGAGCCTACAATGAGCAGTTCTTC	CSVPPLGGAYNEQFF
-	TRBD1	TRBV28	TRBJ2-7	TGTGCCAGCAGTTTATCGCCCGGGACAGGGTACGAGCAGTACTTC	CASSLSPGTGYEQYF
-	-	TRBV30	TRBJ2-7	TGTGCCTGGCGGGAGACCGGGTGGTACGAGCAGTACTTC	CAWRETGWYEQYF
-	-	TRBV7-2	TRBJ1-4	TGTGCCAGCAGCCCTGCTTCAGGGAACAATGAAAAACTGTTTTTT	CASSPASGNNEKLFF
-	-	TRBV20-1	TRBJ2-7	TGCAGTGCTAGCGAGTCCTACGAGCAGTACTTC	CSASESYEQYF
-	TRBD1	TRBV18	TRBJ2-1	TGTGCCAGCTCAGCCGACAGGGATGGCAATGAGCAGTTCTTC	CASSADRDGNEQFF
-	TRBD2	TRBV12-3/TRBV12-4	TRBJ2-1	TGTGCCAGCAGTGGATCCCGGGGGGGTGGGCAGTTCTTC	CASSGSRGGGQFF